Listed here are 10 T cell receptor beta chains from one sample, sequenced in a study of spatial heterogeneity in lung cancer (dated by TCRdb to the late 2010s). Library preparation used 5' RACE. Sequencer: NextSeq 500. TCRdb trimmed public reads at Q25 via fastp, called clones via MiXCR and kept in-frame beta chains. Here each entry gathers all rows of one CDR3 protein and keeps the most common genes and DNA. This sample gives more than 80,000 distinct CDR3 sequences in total; roughly 12% of them show up just once. Together, the top ten hold about two fifths of the sample. This specimen's time point label, interpreted: sample taken at primary tumor resection. Whole RNA extracted from tumor and nontumor lung tissue, or from cryopreserved PBMC samples, was used for TCR sequencing without cell sorting. The sample here was PBMCs, taken at surgery. The receptor source for this set is a male donor with early-stage non-small cell lung cancer.

This clonotype was counted at least ten times. J is TRBJ1-5 and V is TRBV7-2; D is unresolved. V lost 1 base and J lost 1, with 8 bases in between. CDR1 is SGHTA and CDR2 is FQGNSA in the germline V gene. This CDR3 region has 15 residues. The CDR3 DNA is TGTGCCAGCAGCTTAGACGGCCGAAGCAATCAGCCCCAGCATTTT. The encoded protein is CASSLDGRSNQPQHF.

This clonotype showed up many times. This chain joins TRBV4-3 and TRBJ2-1; weak D call: TRBD2 (5 bases). Deletions cut 0 bases from V and 2 bases from J, with 11 bases between. The germline V gene has CDR1 LGHNA and CDR2 YSLEER. The CDR3 loop spans 16 amino acids. This CDR3 reads CASSQDTGSPYNEQFF. The CDR3 nucleotides read TGCGCCAGCAGCCAAGATACGGGATCCCCCTACAATGAGCAGTTCTTC.

In this sample, this clonotype turned up many times. This chain links TRBV5-1 with TRBJ2-1, with D unresolved. The CDR3 has 13 residues. Trimming removed 1 base from V and 5 bases from J, with 7 bases in between. The V gene's germline CDR1 is SGHRS and CDR2 YFSETQ. The CDR3 loop reads CASSLLVDNEQFF. CDR3 in DNA: TGCGCCAGCAGCTTGCTGGTTGACAATGAGCAGTTCTTC.

The chain uses TRBV7-2 and TRBJ2-4; no clear D gene. V dropped 1 base and J dropped 5 bases, with 9 bases sitting between them. CDR3 length: 14 amino acids. Looked up from germline, CDR1 is SGHTA and CDR2 is FQGNSA. CDR3: CASSLGGSENIQYF. CDR3 DNA: TGTGCCAGCAGCTTAGGGGGAAGTGAAAACATTCAGTACTTC.

Comments on this clonotype: This may stem from a read error, because a much larger clone lies one nucleotide away. The V gene is TRBV18, the J gene TRBJ2-7, with D possibly matching TRBD2 (5 bases). The germline V and J ends were trimmed by 4 bases and 4 bases, with 17 bases remaining between them. There are 15 residues in the CDR3. The germline V gene encodes CDR1 KGHSH and CDR2 LQKENI. The CDR3 is CASSRTAVSSYEQYF. The CDR3 region has the DNA TGTGCCAGCTCACGGACTGCGGTCTCCTCTTACGAGCAGTACTTC.

This clonotype was seen a handful of times. The V gene is TRBV28, the J gene TRBJ1-3, with 7 bases fitting TRBD1. The CDR3 is made up of 16 amino acids. The germline V gene encodes CDR1 MDHEN and CDR2 SYDVKM. V trimming: 5 bases; J trimming: 0 bases; junction bases outside the gene matches: 7. In DNA, the CDR3 is TGTGCCAGCAGTGGCCGACAGGGAAACTCTGGAAACACCATATATTTT. As protein: CASSGRQGNSGNTIYF. Based on the CDR3 plus reference TRBV28 and TRBJ1-3, the full variable domain is DVKVTQSSRYLVKRTGEKVFLECVQDMDHENMFWYRQDPGLGLRLIYFSYDVKMKEKGDIPEGYSVSREKKERFSLILESASTNQTSMYLCASSGRQGNSGNTIYFGEGSWLTVV.

This clonotype was detected many times. The V call is TRBV6-2 or TRBV6-3, the J call TRBJ2-6, with D perhaps matching TRBD1 (5 bases). CDR3 length equals 13 residues. V lost 6 bases, J lost 4 bases, and 7 bases lay in between. Germline-derived CDR1 and CDR2 are MNHEY and SVGEGT. The CDR3 region has the DNA TGTGCCAGCAGAGGGGCCGGGGCCAACGTCCTGACTTTC. Its translation is CASRGAGANVLTF.

This chain connects TRBV6-2 or TRBV6-3 to TRBJ2-1, with D possibly matching TRBD2 (6 bases). Trimming left V 3 bases short and J 5 bases short, with 11 bases between. Germline values: CDR1 MNHEY, CDR2 SVGEGT. This CDR3 spans 14 amino acids. In DNA, the CDR3 is TGTGCCAGCAGTTATGGCCTAGCGAACAATGAGCAGTTCTTC. As protein: CASSYGLANNEQFF.

This clonotype was found a few times. V gene TRBV5-5 combines with J gene TRBJ2-7, with no clear D. The CDR3 length is 13 residues. V dropped 3 bases and J dropped 7 bases, with 14 bases sitting between them. Germline CDR1 reads SGHKS; CDR2 reads YYEKEE (reference sequence). The CDR3 protein is CASSSPAMGEQYF. The CDR3 bases are TGTGCCAGCAGCTCTCCCGCAATGGGGGAGCAGTACTTC.

V gene TRBV3-1 combines with J gene TRBJ1-3, with D maybe TRBD1 (5 bases). V was shortened by 6 bases and J by 1 base, with 16 bases between the two germline ends. CDR3 length equals 16 residues. CDR1 is LGHDT and CDR2 is YNNKEL in the germline V gene (reference sequence). The CDR3 spells CASRGRDGSSGNTIYF. The DNA for the CDR3 is TGTGCCAGCAGGGGCCGGGACGGATCGTCTGGAAACACCATATATTTT. The whole variable domain, remainder taken from reference TRBV3-1 and TRBJ1-3, is DTAVSQTPKYLVTQMGNDKSIKCEQNLGHDTMYWYKQDSKKFLKIMFSYNNKELIINETVPNRFSPKSPDKAHLNLHINSLELGDSAVYFCASRGRDGSSGNTIYFGEGSWLTVV.